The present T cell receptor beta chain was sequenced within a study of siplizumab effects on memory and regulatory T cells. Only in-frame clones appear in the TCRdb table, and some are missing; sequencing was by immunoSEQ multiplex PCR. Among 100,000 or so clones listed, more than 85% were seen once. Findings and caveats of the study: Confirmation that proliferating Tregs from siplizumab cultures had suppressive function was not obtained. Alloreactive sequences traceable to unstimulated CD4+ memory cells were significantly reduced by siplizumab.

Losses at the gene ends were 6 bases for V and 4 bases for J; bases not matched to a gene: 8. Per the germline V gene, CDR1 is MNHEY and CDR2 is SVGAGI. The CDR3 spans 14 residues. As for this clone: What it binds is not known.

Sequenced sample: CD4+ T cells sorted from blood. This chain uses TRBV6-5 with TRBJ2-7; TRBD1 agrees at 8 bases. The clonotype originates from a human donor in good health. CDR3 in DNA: TGTGCCAGCAGCCCCGACAGGGGCGTGTACGAGCAGTACTTC. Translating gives CASSPDRGVYEQYF.